The T cell receptor (beta chain) under discussion was sequenced for a study of blood T cell repertoires in COVID-19. In the study overall: Specimens from acute and convalescent COVID-19 originated in the United States, Italy and Spain. Sample material is recorded as cDNA or gDNA derived from T cells, B-cell-depleted T cells, or PBMCs.

Methods used by the authors: Reference gene primer amplification gave estimated nucleated cell counts. Some clones are missing from TCRdb's copy, which holds only in-frame ones; the method was immunoSEQ multiplex PCR. V, J and clone size derive from that table, while D and trimming were established from the DNA sequence. The table has approximately 290,000 clones, approximately 86% seen once. Seattle enrolled patients during active infection and tracked them longitudinally. Unmatched junction bases numbered 11, after V lost 6 bases and J lost 6 bases. The CDR3 totals 16 residues. CDR1 is MDHEN, CDR2 SYDVKM, per germline.

The rearrangement uses TRBV28 and TRBJ2-1; 10 nucleotides agree with TRBD2. The sequencing sample was made of peripheral blood. This sequence originates from a human donor with COVID-19, enrolled during active disease. The donor label of this sample is uncertain. The CDR3, as DNA: TGTGCCAGCAGAGAGGGGGGACTAGCGTCTCGCAATGAGCAGTTCTTC. Translating it yields CASREGGLASRNEQFF.